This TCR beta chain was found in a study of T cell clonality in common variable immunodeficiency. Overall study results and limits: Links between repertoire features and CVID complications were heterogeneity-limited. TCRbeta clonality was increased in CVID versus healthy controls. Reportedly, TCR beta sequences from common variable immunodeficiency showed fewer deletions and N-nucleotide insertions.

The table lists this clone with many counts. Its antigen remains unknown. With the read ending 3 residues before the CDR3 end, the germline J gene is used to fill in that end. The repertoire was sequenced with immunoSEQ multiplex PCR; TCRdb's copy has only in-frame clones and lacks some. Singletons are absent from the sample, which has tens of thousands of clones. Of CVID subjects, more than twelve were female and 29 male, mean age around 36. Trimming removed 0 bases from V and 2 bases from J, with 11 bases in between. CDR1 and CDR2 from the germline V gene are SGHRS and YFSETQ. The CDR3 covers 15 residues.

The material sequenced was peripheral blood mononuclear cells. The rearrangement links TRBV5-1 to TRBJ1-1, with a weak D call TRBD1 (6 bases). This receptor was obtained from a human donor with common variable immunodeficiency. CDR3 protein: CASSLGGHDNTEAFF. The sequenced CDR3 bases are TGCGCCAGCAGCTTGGGGGGACACGATAACACTGAA.